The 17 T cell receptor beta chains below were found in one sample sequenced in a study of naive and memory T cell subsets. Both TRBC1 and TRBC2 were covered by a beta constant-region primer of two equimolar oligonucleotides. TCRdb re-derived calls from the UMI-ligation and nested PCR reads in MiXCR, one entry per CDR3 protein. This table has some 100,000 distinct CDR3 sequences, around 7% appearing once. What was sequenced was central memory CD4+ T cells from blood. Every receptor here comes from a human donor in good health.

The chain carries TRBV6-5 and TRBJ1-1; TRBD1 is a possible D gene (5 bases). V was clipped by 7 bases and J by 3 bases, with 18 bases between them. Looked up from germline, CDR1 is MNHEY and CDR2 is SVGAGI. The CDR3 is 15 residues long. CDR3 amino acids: CASTLYGAGDTEAFF. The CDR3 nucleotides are TGTGCCAGCACTCTCTACGGGGCAGGTGACACTGAAGCTTTCTTT.

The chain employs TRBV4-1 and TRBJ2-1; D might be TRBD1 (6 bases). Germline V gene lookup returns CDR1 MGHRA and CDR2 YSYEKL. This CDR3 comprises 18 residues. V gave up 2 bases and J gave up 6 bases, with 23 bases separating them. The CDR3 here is CASSQYQRIGQGSNEQFF. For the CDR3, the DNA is TGCGCCAGCAGCCAATACCAGAGAATCGGGCAGGGGAGCAATGAGCAGTTCTTC.

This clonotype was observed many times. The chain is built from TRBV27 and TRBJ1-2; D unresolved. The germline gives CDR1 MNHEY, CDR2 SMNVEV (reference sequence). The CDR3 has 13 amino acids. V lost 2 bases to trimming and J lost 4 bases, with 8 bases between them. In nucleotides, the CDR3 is TGTGCCAGCAGTTTAGAGGGCATCTATGGCTACACCTTC. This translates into CASSLEGIYGYTF.

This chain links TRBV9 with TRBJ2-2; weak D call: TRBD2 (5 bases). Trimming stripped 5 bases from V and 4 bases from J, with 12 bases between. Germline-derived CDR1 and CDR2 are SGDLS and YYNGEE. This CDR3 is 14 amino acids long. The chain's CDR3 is CASRADPVTGELFF. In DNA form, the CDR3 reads TGTGCCAGCAGAGCGGACCCGGTCACCGGGGAGCTGTTTTTT.

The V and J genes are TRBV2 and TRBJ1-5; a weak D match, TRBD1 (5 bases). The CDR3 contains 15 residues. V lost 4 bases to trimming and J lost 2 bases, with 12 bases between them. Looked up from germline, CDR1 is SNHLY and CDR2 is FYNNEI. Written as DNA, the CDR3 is TGTGCCAGCAGTGTTCAGGGAGTGGGCAATCAGCCCCAGCATTTT. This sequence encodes CASSVQGVGNQPQHF.

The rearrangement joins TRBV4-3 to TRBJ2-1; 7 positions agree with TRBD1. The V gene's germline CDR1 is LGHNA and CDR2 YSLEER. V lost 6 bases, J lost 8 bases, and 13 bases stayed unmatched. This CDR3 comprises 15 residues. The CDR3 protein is CASSQPGTVIHEQFF. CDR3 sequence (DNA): TGCGCCAGCAGTCAACCCGGGACAGTAATCCATGAGCAGTTCTTC.

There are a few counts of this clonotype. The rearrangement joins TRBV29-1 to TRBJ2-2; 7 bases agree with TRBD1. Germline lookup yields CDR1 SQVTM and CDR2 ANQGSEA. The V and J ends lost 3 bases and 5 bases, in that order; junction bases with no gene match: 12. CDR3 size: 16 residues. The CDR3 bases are TGCAGCGTTGATCTCCGACAGGGATGGTCAACCGGGGAGCTGTTTTTT. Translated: CSVDLRQGWSTGELFF.

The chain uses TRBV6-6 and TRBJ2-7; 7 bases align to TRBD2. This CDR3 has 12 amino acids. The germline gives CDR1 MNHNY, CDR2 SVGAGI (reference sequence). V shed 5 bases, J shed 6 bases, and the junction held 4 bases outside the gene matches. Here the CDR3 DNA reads TGTGCCAGCAGTACCCGGACTAGCGAGCAGTACTTC. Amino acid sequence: CASSTRTSEQYF.

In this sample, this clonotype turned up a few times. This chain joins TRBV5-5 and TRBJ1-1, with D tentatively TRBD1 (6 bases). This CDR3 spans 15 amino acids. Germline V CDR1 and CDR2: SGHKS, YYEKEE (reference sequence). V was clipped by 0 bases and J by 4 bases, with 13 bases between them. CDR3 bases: TGTGCCAGCAGCTTGGACCTGGGGGCGGGCACTGAAGCTTTCTTT. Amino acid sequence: CASSLDLGAGTEAFF.

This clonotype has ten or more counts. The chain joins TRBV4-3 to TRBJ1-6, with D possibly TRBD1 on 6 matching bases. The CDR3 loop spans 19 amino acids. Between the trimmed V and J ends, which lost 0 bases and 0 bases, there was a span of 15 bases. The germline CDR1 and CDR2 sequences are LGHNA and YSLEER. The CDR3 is CASSQDPGGPSSYNSPLHF. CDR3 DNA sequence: TGCGCCAGCAGCCAAGACCCCGGGGGCCCGAGCTCCTATAATTCACCCCTCCACTTT.

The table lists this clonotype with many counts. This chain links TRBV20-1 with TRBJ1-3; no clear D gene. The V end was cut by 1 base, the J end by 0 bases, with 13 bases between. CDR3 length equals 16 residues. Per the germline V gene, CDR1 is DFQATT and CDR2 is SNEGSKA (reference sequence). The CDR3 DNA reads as TGCAGTGCTAGAGGGGCCAGTGGGAGCTCTGGAAACACCATATATTTT. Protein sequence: CSARGASGSSGNTIYF.

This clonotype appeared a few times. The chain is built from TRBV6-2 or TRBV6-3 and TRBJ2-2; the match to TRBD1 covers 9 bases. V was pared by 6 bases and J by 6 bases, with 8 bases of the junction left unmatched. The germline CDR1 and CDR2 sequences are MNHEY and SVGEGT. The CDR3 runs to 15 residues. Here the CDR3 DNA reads TGTGCCAGCAGCCGTGGACAGGGGTACGCCGGGGAGCTGTTTTTT. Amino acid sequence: CASSRGQGYAGELFF.

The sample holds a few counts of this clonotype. The CDR3 DNA reads TGTGCCAGCAGCTTACAAGGGCGCAATCAGCCCCAGCATTTT. The encoded protein is CASSLQGRNQPQHF. This chain links TRBV7-2 with TRBJ1-5, with D uncertain. The CDR3 extends over 14 amino acids. The germline gives CDR1 SGHTA, CDR2 FQGNSA. The V end was cut by 2 bases, the J end by 2 bases, with 7 bases between.

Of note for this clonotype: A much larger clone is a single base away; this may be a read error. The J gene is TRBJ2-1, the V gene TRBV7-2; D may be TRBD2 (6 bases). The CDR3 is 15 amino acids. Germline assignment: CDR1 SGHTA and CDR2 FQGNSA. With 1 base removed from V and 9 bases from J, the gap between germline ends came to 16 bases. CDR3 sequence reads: CASSLDGLVGGEQFF. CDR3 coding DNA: TGTGCCAGCAGCTTAGATGGGCTAGTGGGAGGTGAGCAGTTCTTC.

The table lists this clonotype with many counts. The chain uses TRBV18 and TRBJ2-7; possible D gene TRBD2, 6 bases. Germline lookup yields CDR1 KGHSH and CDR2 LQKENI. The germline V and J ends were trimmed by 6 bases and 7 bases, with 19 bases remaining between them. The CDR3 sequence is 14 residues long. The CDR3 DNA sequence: TGTGCCAGCTCTCCCCCCGCCGGGGGTGGAGAGCAGTACTTC. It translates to CASSPPAGGGEQYF. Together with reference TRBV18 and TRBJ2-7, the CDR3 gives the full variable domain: NAGVMQNPRHLVRRRGQEARLRCSPMKGHSHVYWYRQLPEEGLKFMVYLQKENIIDESGMPKERFSAEFPKEGPSILRIQQVVRGDSAAYFCASSPPAGGGEQYFGPGTRLTVT.

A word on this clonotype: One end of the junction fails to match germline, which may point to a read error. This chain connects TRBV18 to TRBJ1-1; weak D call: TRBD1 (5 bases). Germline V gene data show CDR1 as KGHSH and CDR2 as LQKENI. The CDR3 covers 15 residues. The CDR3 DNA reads TGTGCCAGCTCACACTCCGGGGGAAAGAACACTAAAGCTTTCTTT. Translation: CASSHSGGKNTKAFF.

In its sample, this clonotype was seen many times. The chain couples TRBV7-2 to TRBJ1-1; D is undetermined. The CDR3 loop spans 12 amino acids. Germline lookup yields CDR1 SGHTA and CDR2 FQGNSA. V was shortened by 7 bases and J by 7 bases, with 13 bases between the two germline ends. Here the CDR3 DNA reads TGTGCCAGCAACCCCACGGGCAGTGAAGCTTTCTTT. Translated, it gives CASNPTGSEAFF.